The present T cell receptor beta chain was sequenced within a study of blood T cell repertoires in COVID-19. The assay was immunoSEQ multiplex PCR, and TCRdb's table has in-frame clones only and misses some. Among 250,000 to 300,000 clones listed, over 65% were seen once. Trimming removed 6 bases from V and 6 bases from J, with 9 bases in between. Germline assignment: CDR1 WNHNN and CDR2 SYGVQD (reference sequence). The CDR3 runs to 13 residues. This clone was found once. Material for sequencing was peripheral blood. The receptor was derived from a woman of 80 years or more with acute or convalescent COVID-19. This chain uses TRBV10-1 with TRBJ1-6; a weak D match, TRBD1 (6 bases). In DNA form, the CDR3 reads TGCGCCAGCAGAGACAGGCCTAATTCACCCCTCCACTTT. Translation gives CASRDRPNSPLHF.